This T cell receptor beta chain was sequenced in a study of T cells expressing NK-cell markers. On the study more broadly: Most of the eight sequenced donors were HCMV-seropositive; one was seronegative. General study points: About six donors carried dominant NKG2C+ clonotypes that made up about 1.0-8% of their CD8+ T cells. It was still unclear whether expanded NKG2C+ T cell clones were HCMV specific.

In the case of this clonotype: Its matching antigen is unknown.

TCRdb reprocessed the 5' RACE reads and stores each CDR3 protein as one record, lacking DNA. The repertoire table contains about 460,000 distinct CDR3 sequences. This sequence was found in a woman between 45 and 65 years old in good health. The sequenced sample consisted of blood T cells: a sorted CD56 or NKG2C T cell subset, CD4+ or CD8+ T cells, or bulk PBMC T cells (not recorded which).

The CDR3: CASSPRGVTGEQFF. The chain joins TRBV11-2 to TRBJ2-1; TCRdb picks TRBD2, but there is no DNA to check that call. This CDR3 comprises 14 residues. From germline, CDR1 is SGHAT and CDR2 FQNNGV.